These 27 T cell receptor beta chains were all obtained from the same sample, sequenced in a study of OX40 agonist ivuxolimab in advanced cancers. The method was immunoSEQ multiplex PCR; TCRdb's version includes in-frame clones alone and lacks a portion of them. The repertoire holds 40,000 to 45,000 clones, with roughly 80% as singletons. Sample: CD4+ or CD8+ T cells sorted from blood, taken in a trial of the OX40 agonist ivuxolimab. All receptors derive from an adult with an advanced solid tumor such as melanoma, head and neck, liver or kidney cancer.

The chain has TRBV19 and TRBJ2-2; 7 nucleotides line up with TRBD1. CDR1 and CDR2 from the germline V gene are LNHDA and SQIVND (reference sequence). The trim removed 6 bases at V and 4 bases at J, leaving 11 bases unmatched. CDR3 length: 16 residues. The CDR3 DNA reads TGTGCCAGTAGCTTCTCGAGGGGGCTAAGCACCGGGGAGCTGTTTTTT. This gives the protein CASSFSRGLSTGELFF. The full variable domain, with the rest looked up from reference TRBV19 and TRBJ2-2, is DGGITQSPKYLFRKEGQNVTLSCEQNLNHDAMYWYRQDPGQGLRLIYYSQIVNDFQKGDIAEGYSVSREKKESFPLTVTSAQKNPTAFYLCASSFSRGLSTGELFFGEGSRLTVL.

V is TRBV5-1 and J is TRBJ2-5; 11 positions agree with TRBD2. CDR1 and CDR2 (germline): SGHRS, YFSETQ. This CDR3 has 15 amino acids. J lost 5 bases, V lost 2 bases, and 5 bases had no gene match. The CDR3 nucleotides are TGCGCCAGCAGCTTCACTAGCGGGAGTAAGGAGACCCAGTACTTC. This sequence encodes CASSFTSGSKETQYF.

V and J are TRBV10-2 and TRBJ2-1; the match to TRBD1 covers 8 bases. Per the germline V gene, CDR1 is WSHSY and CDR2 is SAAADI. After removal of 4 bases from V and 7 bases from J, the junction contained 6 bases not matched to a gene. The CDR3 has 14 residues. CDR3 nucleotides: TGCGCCAGCAGTGCCGGGACAGGTTCAAATGAGCAGTTCTTC. Translated: CASSAGTGSNEQFF.

The chain has TRBV7-9 and TRBJ2-1, with 7 bases aligning to TRBD1. The CDR3 is made up of 14 amino acids. Germline trimming cut 6 bases from V and 10 bases from J; bases unmatched to any gene: 12. Germline V lookup: CDR1 SEHNR, CDR2 FQNEAQ (reference sequence). As DNA, the CDR3 is TGTGCCAGCAGATATGCTGACAGGGAAGGGGAGCAGTTCTTC. It is translated as CASRYADREGEQFF. Together with reference TRBV7-9 and TRBJ2-1, the CDR3 gives the full variable domain: DTGVSQNPRHKITKRGQNVTFRCDPISEHNRLYWYRQTLGQGPEFLTYFQNEAQLEKSRLLSDRFSAERPKGSFSTLEIQRTEQGDSAMYLCASRYADREGEQFFGPGTRLTVL.

This chain connects TRBV5-5 to TRBJ2-2; D not resolved. Looked up from germline, CDR1 is SGHKS and CDR2 is YYEKEE (reference sequence). V lost 3 bases, J lost 5 bases, and 8 bases lay in between. The CDR3 runs to 13 residues. The CDR3, as DNA: TGTGCCAGCAGCTCCCAAGGGACCGGGGAGCTGTTTTTT. Translated, it gives CASSSQGTGELFF.

The chain has TRBV21-1 and TRBJ1-5. TRBV21-1 is described as a pseudogene. The CDR3 length is 18 residues. Here the CDR3 reads CASSKLSGGESSNQPQHF. The CDR3 DNA sequence: TGTGCCAGCAGCAAACTTAGCGGGGGGGAATCAAGCAATCAGCCCCAGCATTTT.

V and J are TRBV19 and TRBJ2-2; D remains unclear. There are 16 residues in the CDR3. CDR1 is LNHDA, CDR2 SQIVND, per germline (reference sequence). V was cut by 8 bases and J by 1 base, with 17 bases left in between. CDR3 coding DNA: TGTGCCAGTCCTCTCGTAGGAGAGAGGAACACCGGGGAGCTGTTTTTT. Translated, it gives CASPLVGERNTGELFF.

The chain combines TRBV28 with TRBJ2-1, with D perhaps TRBD1 or TRBD2 (5 bases each). The germline gives CDR1 MDHEN, CDR2 SYDVKM. The CDR3 sequence is 13 residues long. V lost 8 bases and J lost 6, with 14 bases in between. The CDR3 DNA sequence: TGTGCCAGCGGGTCCGTGGGGGTCAATGAGCAGTTCTTC. Amino acid sequence: CASGSVGVNEQFF.

As regards this clone: The germline gene is not matched at one end of the junction; a read error may be the cause. The chain couples TRBV28 to TRBJ2-4, with D possibly TRBD2 on 5 matching bases. Germline assignment: CDR1 MDHEN and CDR2 SYDVKM. The CDR3 runs 14 residues. As DNA, the CDR3 is TGTGCCAGCAGGCCCCCCGGGGTCAAAAACATTCAGCACTTC. The encoded protein is CASRPPGVKNIQHF.

CDR3 sequence: CASSLQGAQETQYF. In DNA, the CDR3 is TGCGCCAGCAGTCTTCAGGGGGCCCAAGAGACCCAGTACTTC. The chain couples TRBV5-1 to TRBJ2-5, with 8 bases fitting TRBD1. In germline, CDR1 is SGHRS, CDR2 YFSETQ. This CDR3 has 14 amino acids. Trimming took 5 bases from V and 1 from J; bases not matched to a gene: 4.

The chain combines TRBV5-4 with TRBJ2-6, with D perhaps TRBD1 (6 bases). From germline, CDR1 is SGHNT and CDR2 YYREEE (reference sequence). This CDR3 contains 16 residues. Trimming stripped 0 bases from V and 2 bases from J, with 9 bases between. The chain's CDR3 is CASSLGGLAGANVLTF. The CDR3 DNA reads as TGTGCCAGCAGCTTGGGGGGGCTAGCTGGGGCCAACGTCCTGACTTTC.

The chain uses TRBV9 and TRBJ2-7; D assignment may be TRBD1 or TRBD2 (5 bases each). V was shortened by 0 bases and J by 2 bases, with 12 bases between the two germline ends. Germline loops: CDR1 SGDLS, CDR2 YYNGEE. This CDR3 spans 15 amino acids. The CDR3 DNA sequence: TGTGCCAGCAGCGTAGGAGGGGATTTTACCTACGAGCAGTACTTC. This sequence encodes CASSVGGDFTYEQYF.

The genes are TRBV30 and TRBJ2-1; D is possibly TRBD1 (5 bases). Germline CDR1 and CDR2: GTSNPN and SVGIG (reference sequence). Trimming shortened V by 4 bases and J by 4 bases, and 17 bases separated the two germline ends. The CDR3 loop spans 15 amino acids. The CDR3 is CAWMYWGSRYNEQFF. The CDR3 nucleotides read TGTGCCTGGATGTATTGGGGCAGCCGATACAATGAGCAGTTCTTC.

The chain recombines TRBV27 with TRBJ1-2; no reliable D call. The CDR3 runs 13 residues. CDR1 and CDR2 (germline): MNHEY, SMNVEV (reference sequence). V was shortened by 1 base and J by 8 bases, with 11 bases between the two germline ends. CDR3: CASSLLRDRGYTF. The CDR3, as DNA: TGTGCCAGCAGTTTATTACGTGATAGGGGCTACACCTTC.

The CDR3 nucleotides read TGTGCCAGCAGCCGAAAGGGGCTAGTTCTTTACAATGAGCAGTTCTTC. It codes for CASSRKGLVLYNEQFF. The rearrangement uses TRBV27 and TRBJ2-1; maybe TRBD1 (5 bases). From germline, CDR1 is MNHEY and CDR2 SMNVEV (reference sequence). V lost 6 bases, J lost 4 bases, and 19 bases lay in between. The CDR3 is 16 residues long.

The chain links TRBV30 to TRBJ1-2; TRBD1 aligns across 9 bases. The CDR3 runs 13 residues. Trimming removed 4 bases from V and 2 bases from J; junction bases left unmatched: 2. Germline lookup yields CDR1 GTSNPN and CDR2 SVGIG (reference sequence). The CDR3 nucleotides are TGTGCCTGGAAGGGACAGGGAAACTATGGCTACACCTTC. It codes for CAWKGQGNYGYTF.

Written as DNA, the CDR3 is TGTGCTAGTGCCTGGCGGGAGGTCATAGATACGCAGTATTTT. It translates to CASAWREVIDTQYF. This chain uses TRBV12-5 with TRBJ2-3, with 8 bases lining up with TRBD2. Germline V gives CDR1 LGHNT, CDR2 FRNRAP. The CDR3 spans 14 residues. Trimming at V came to 7 bases and at J to 5 bases, leaving 8 bases not matched to a gene.

This clone occurred a few times. The V and J genes are TRBV5-1 and TRBJ2-5; TRBD1 matches 10 bases. Germline values: CDR1 SGHRS, CDR2 YFSETQ. The CDR3 length is 16 residues. Germline trimming cut 0 bases from V and 3 bases from J; bases unmatched to any gene: 5. CDR3 sequence: CASSLARTGGEETQYF. The DNA for the CDR3 is TGCGCCAGCAGCTTGGCCCGGACAGGGGGGGAAGAGACCCAGTACTTC. Supplemented by reference TRBV5-1 and TRBJ2-5, the full variable domain reads KAGVTQTPRYLIKTRGQQVTLSCSPISGHRSVSWYQQTPGQGLQFLFEYFSETQRNKGNFPGRFSGRQFSNSRSEMNVSTLELGDSALYLCASSLARTGGEETQYFGPGTRLLVL.

V gene TRBV28 combines with J gene TRBJ2-1; D gene uncertain. The CDR3 extends over 14 amino acids. Trimming left V 4 bases short and J 6 bases short, with 13 bases between. Germline V gene sequence: CDR1 MDHEN, CDR2 SYDVKM. The CDR3 loop is CASSSGIQVNEQFF. CDR3 DNA: TGTGCCAGCAGTTCGGGTATCCAGGTCAATGAGCAGTTCTTC.

V usage is TRBV6-5 and J usage is TRBJ2-3; D ambiguous. This CDR3 comprises 12 residues. CDR1 is MNHEY and CDR2 is SVGAGI in the germline V gene. Between the trimmed V and J ends, which lost 8 bases and 0 bases, there was a span of 6 bases. The CDR3 spells CASGPSTDTQYF. CDR3 nucleotides: TGTGCCAGCGGTCCTAGCACAGATACGCAGTATTTT.

This sequence joins TRBV6-1 and TRBJ2-2; tentative D call: TRBD2 (6 bases). There are 15 residues in the CDR3. The germline gives CDR1 MNHNS, CDR2 SASEGT. Trimming removed 2 bases from V and 6 bases from J, with 13 bases in between. The CDR3 DNA sequence: TGTGCCAGCAGTGAATTAGCGGAAGGGCCCGGGGAGCTGTTTTTT. Encoded protein: CASSELAEGPGELFF.

The CDR3 protein is CASSLLYTQYF. CDR3 coding DNA: TGTGCCAGCAGCTTGTTATATACGCAGTATTTT. The chain combines TRBV5-8 with TRBJ2-3; D not resolved. CDR1 SGHTS and CDR2 YDEGEE come from the germline V gene. V lost 1 base, J lost 7 bases, and 4 bases lay in between. This CDR3 spans 11 amino acids.

The chain couples TRBV4-1 to TRBJ1-2, with 9 positions matching TRBD1. The length of the CDR3 is 18 residues. Germline V gene data show CDR1 as MGHRA and CDR2 as YSYEKL. V trimming: 1 base; J trimming: 4 bases; junction bases outside the gene matches: 13. The CDR3 DNA reads as TGCGCCAGCAGCCAAGTGATAACAGGGGGCAACCCGATCTATGGCTACACCTTC. Protein product: CASSQVITGGNPIYGYTF.

V is TRBV9 and J is TRBJ1-1, with unresolved D. This CDR3 region has 15 residues. V was shortened by 6 bases and J by 1 base, with 16 bases between the two germline ends. The germline gives CDR1 SGDLS, CDR2 YYNGEE. This CDR3 reads CASTPSGYKNTEAFF. The CDR3 DNA reads TGTGCCAGCACCCCGTCGGGATACAAGAACACTGAAGCTTTCTTT.

This clone was recorded only once. The rearrangement joins TRBV28 to TRBJ2-1; D is uncertain. The CDR3 extends over 14 amino acids. CDR1 and CDR2 from the germline V gene are MDHEN and SYDVKM. Trimming shortened V by 4 bases and J by 7 bases, and 14 bases separated the two germline ends. In nucleotides, the CDR3 is TGTGCCAGCAGTTCTCACCGGGCGTCAAATGAGCAGTTCTTC. Protein sequence: CASSSHRASNEQFF.

The chain is built from TRBV16 and TRBJ1-4; the D is unclear. Germline V gene lookup returns CDR1 KGHSY and CDR2 FQNENV. This CDR3 region has 11 residues. Trimming left V 2 bases short and J 14 bases short, with 9 bases between. CDR3 amino acids: CASSQGYRLFF. In DNA form, the CDR3 reads TGTGCCAGCAGCCAAGGGTACCGTCTGTTTTTT.

The genes are TRBV5-4 and TRBJ2-3; D gene ambiguous. Trimming removed 3 bases from V and 0 bases from J, with 14 bases in between. The CDR3 totals 16 residues. CDR1 is SGHNT and CDR2 is YYREEE in the germline V gene (reference sequence). The CDR3 sequence: CASSSRTRTSTDTQYF. CDR3 DNA: TGTGCCAGCAGCTCTCGAACGCGAACCAGCACAGATACGCAGTATTTT.